Below are 28 T cell receptor beta chains sequenced from a single sample in a study of T-cell reconstitution after alpha-beta-depleted transplantation in children. TCRbeta library preparation incorporated unique molecular identifiers. TCRdb recomputed calls from the PCR reads with MiXCR, one row per CDR3 protein. Among approximately 650,000 distinct CDR3 sequences listed, less than 15% were seen once. The sample in question was PBMCs, obtained before TCRalphabeta/CD19-depleted stem cell transplant. Source of these receptors: a girl aged 2-10 years with congenital amegakaryocytic thrombocytopenia, due to receive a stem cell transplant.

The rearrangement joins TRBV4-1 to TRBJ1-2; TRBD1 matches at 8 bases. Germline CDR1 reads MGHRA; CDR2 reads YSYEKL. Unmatched junction bases numbered 6, after V lost 7 bases and J lost 5 bases. There are 13 residues in the CDR3. This CDR3 is CASTPDREYGYTF. The CDR3 DNA reads as TGCGCCAGCACCCCGGACAGGGAGTATGGCTACACCTTC.

This clonotype was counted many times. V gene TRBV5-6 combines with J gene TRBJ1-6; TRBD1 matches at 8 bases. Germline V gives CDR1 SGHDT, CDR2 YYEEEE. V shed 2 bases and J 3 bases; nucleotides not matched to a gene: 10. There are 18 residues in the CDR3. The CDR3 sequence is CASSFTSQGAHYNSPLHF. The DNA for the CDR3 is TGTGCCAGCAGCTTTACATCTCAGGGGGCGCACTATAATTCACCCCTCCACTTT.

This clonotype has just a few counts. The chain couples TRBV25-1 to TRBJ2-1; D possibly corresponds to TRBD2 (6 bases). The CDR3 is 16 residues long. V shed 8 bases and J shed 5 bases, with 22 bases lying between them. CDR1 MGHDK and CDR2 SYGVNS come from the germline V gene. CDR3 in amino acids: CASESLADPFDNEQFF. The CDR3 DNA sequence: TGTGCCAGCGAATCATTAGCGGACCCGTTCGACAATGAGCAGTTCTTC.

This clonotype has ten or more counts. The rearrangement uses TRBV5-1 and TRBJ2-5; D gene unclear. The ends were cut back, 7 bases at V and 6 bases at J, with 13 bases in the middle. The germline V gene has CDR1 SGHRS and CDR2 YFSETQ. The CDR3 is 12 amino acids. The CDR3 coding sequence is TGCGCCAGCCGTAATAATGATCAGACCCAGTACTTC. Protein product: CASRNNDQTQYF.

This clonotype was found many times. The gene calls are TRBV12-3 or TRBV12-4 and TRBJ1-6; D is uncertain. This CDR3 is 16 amino acids long. Trimming removed 2 bases at V and 10 bases at J, with 18 bases between. The chain's CDR3 is CASSLRAVWVSSPLHF. In DNA form, the CDR3 reads TGTGCCAGCAGTTTAAGGGCGGTATGGGTGAGCTCACCCCTCCACTTT.

The chain joins TRBV18 to TRBJ2-5; D assignment may be TRBD1 or TRBD2 (7 bases each). The CDR3 loop spans 16 amino acids. V gave up 3 bases and J gave up 3 bases, with 17 bases separating them. Germline assignment: CDR1 KGHSH and CDR2 LQKENI. CDR3 sequence (DNA): TGTGCCAGCTCACCTCGCCCAGGGGGGGACGAAGAGACCCAGTACTTC. Translated, it gives CASSPRPGGDEETQYF. The full variable domain, its missing parts supplied by reference TRBV18 and TRBJ2-5, is NAGVMQNPRHLVRRRGQEARLRCSPMKGHSHVYWYRQLPEEGLKFMVYLQKENIIDESGMPKERFSAEFPKEGPSILRIQQVVRGDSAAYFCASSPRPGGDEETQYFGPGTRLLVL.

The sample holds many counts of this clonotype. The chain uses TRBV12-3 or TRBV12-4 and TRBJ1-5; possibly TRBD1 for D (6 bases). The CDR3 covers 13 residues. V was clipped by 3 bases and J by 5 bases, with 8 bases between them. The CDR3 coding sequence is TGTGCCAGCAGTTTCCCAGGGGATCAGCCCCAGCATTTT. Translating gives CASSFPGDQPQHF.

The CDR3: CSAAVDGNSYEQYF. The CDR3, as DNA: TGCAGTGCTGCCGTTGATGGGAACTCCTACGAGCAGTACTTC. The J gene is TRBJ2-7, the V gene TRBV20-1; D is uncertain. Between the trimmed V and J ends, which lost 5 bases and 0 bases, there was a span of 14 bases. Germline CDR1 DFQATT, CDR2 SNEGSKA (reference sequence). This CDR3 is built from 14 residues.

At least ten counts were recorded for this clonotype. This chain joins TRBV29-1 and TRBJ1-2; D is unclear. Germline V lookup: CDR1 SQVTM, CDR2 ANQGSEA. The CDR3 runs to 11 residues. The V end lost 7 bases, the J end lost 6 bases, and 12 bases lay between the germline ends. CDR3 sequence (DNA): TGCAGCGCTAGGGTGTCGGATGGCTACACCTTC. Its protein is CSARVSDGYTF.

This clonotype was seen a handful of times. The rearrangement links TRBV5-1 to TRBJ2-1; D not certain. V dropped 0 bases and J dropped 4 bases, with 8 bases sitting between them. The length of the CDR3 is 14 residues. Looked up from germline, CDR1 is SGHRS and CDR2 is YFSETQ. The CDR3 protein is CASSLDHRYNEQFF. CDR3 nucleotide sequence: TGCGCCAGCAGCTTGGATCACCGATACAATGAGCAGTTCTTC.

The chain links TRBV20-1 to TRBJ2-2; 10 bases agree with TRBD2. The trim removed 5 bases at V and 5 bases at J, leaving 14 bases unmatched. This CDR3 spans 17 amino acids. The germline V gene has CDR1 DFQATT and CDR2 SNEGSKA (reference sequence). The CDR3 here is CSAAIPQAGGMTGELFF. CDR3 coding DNA: TGCAGTGCTGCAATCCCCCAAGCGGGAGGGATGACCGGGGAGCTGTTTTTT.

The chain combines TRBV7-8 with TRBJ1-2; tentatively, D is TRBD1 (6 bases). The CDR3 consists of 15 residues. Trimming pared 1 base from V and 3 bases from J, leaving 12 bases between. Germline lookup yields CDR1 SGHVS and CDR2 FQNEAQ. Here the CDR3 reads CASSLGAGAYYGYTF. The CDR3 DNA is TGTGCCAGCAGCTTAGGGGCGGGGGCGTACTATGGCTACACCTTC.

This clonotype was observed at least ten times. The chain employs TRBV28 and TRBJ2-2; 7 bases agree with TRBD2. CDR1 is MDHEN and CDR2 is SYDVKM in the germline V gene. J was trimmed by 7 bases and V by 6 bases; bases with no gene match: 2. This CDR3 contains 12 residues. This CDR3 is CASSLADGELFF. As DNA, the CDR3 is TGTGCCAGCAGCCTAGCGGACGGGGAGCTGTTTTTT. Supplemented by reference TRBV28 and TRBJ2-2, the full variable domain reads DVKVTQSSRYLVKRTGEKVFLECVQDMDHENMFWYRQDPGLGLRLIYFSYDVKMKEKGDIPEGYSVSREKKERFSLILESASTNQTSMYLCASSLADGELFFGEGSRLTVL.

V usage is TRBV28 and J usage is TRBJ2-3, with D maybe TRBD2 (6 bases). The CDR3 contains 14 residues. The germline V gene has CDR1 MDHEN and CDR2 SYDVKM. The V and J ends lost 6 bases and 1 base respectively, with 11 bases between them. The CDR3 DNA reads as TGTGCCAGCAGGGGAGGCCACGGCACAGATACGCAGTATTTT. Translated: CASRGGHGTDTQYF.

This clonotype was seen a handful of times. The chain employs TRBV7-2 and TRBJ2-3; 11 bases match TRBD2. With 4 bases clipped from V and 5 bases from J, the junction kept 11 bases outside the gene matches. The CDR3 runs to 17 residues. Germline V gene data show CDR1 as SGHTA and CDR2 as FQGNSA. CDR3 protein: CASSSIIITSGRDTQYF. CDR3 nucleotide sequence: TGTGCCAGCAGCTCGATCATCATAACTAGCGGGAGAGATACGCAGTATTTT.

This clonotype was seen only a few times. This chain joins TRBV27 and TRBJ2-7; 7 bases agree with TRBD1. The CDR3 is 15 residues long. J was trimmed by 0 bases and V by 3 bases; bases with no gene match: 5. From germline, CDR1 is MNHEY and CDR2 SMNVEV (reference sequence). The CDR3 DNA follows: TGTGCCAGCAGTTTTTCGACAGGGAGCTCCTACGAGCAGTACTTC. It yields the protein CASSFSTGSSYEQYF.

The rearrangement links TRBV5-1 to TRBJ2-5; D uncertain. CDR1 and CDR2 (germline): SGHRS, YFSETQ. This CDR3 region has 15 residues. Trimming left V 0 bases short and J 1 base short, with 10 bases between. The CDR3 DNA reads TGCGCCAGCAGCTTGGCCCTGGGGTCCCAAGAGACCCAGTACTTC. Its translation is CASSLALGSQETQYF.

Here the CDR3 reads CSAIRLEPGTDTQYF. For the CDR3, the DNA is TGCAGTGCCATCCGACTAGAACCGGGAACAGATACGCAGTATTTT. The chain uses TRBV20-1 and TRBJ2-3, with D maybe TRBD2 (6 bases). CDR1 and CDR2 (germline): DFQATT, SNEGSKA (reference sequence). This CDR3 contains 15 residues. V lost 6 bases to trimming and J lost 3 bases, with 19 bases between them.

This clonotype has a handful of counts. This chain uses TRBV29-1 with TRBJ2-7; no reliable D call. The CDR3 loop spans 13 amino acids. V lost 3 bases and J 4 bases, leaving 13 bases between the germline ends. Germline loops: CDR1 SQVTM, CDR2 ANQGSEA. In DNA form, the CDR3 reads TGCAGCGTTGACCTAGGGTCCCCTTACGAGCAGTACTTC. The encoded protein is CSVDLGSPYEQYF.

V and J are TRBV18 and TRBJ2-1, with D unclear. V was clipped by 1 base and J by 0 bases, with 13 bases between them. This CDR3 contains 17 residues. Germline values: CDR1 KGHSH, CDR2 LQKENI. The CDR3 reads CASSPQLGGSSYNEQFF. Here the CDR3 DNA reads TGTGCCAGCTCACCACAATTGGGCGGTAGCTCCTACAATGAGCAGTTCTTC.

This clonotype was recorded many times. The chain is built from TRBV28 and TRBJ1-6, with a weak D call TRBD1 (6 bases). Trimming removed 7 bases from V and 1 base from J, with 14 bases in between. In germline, CDR1 is MDHEN, CDR2 SYDVKM. The CDR3 sequence is 16 residues long. DNA of the CDR3: TGTGCCAGCAACCAACAGGGTTCATCCTATAATTCACCCCTCCACTTT. Translated, it gives CASNQQGSSYNSPLHF.

This clonotype occurred a few times. The chain recombines TRBV10-3 with TRBJ2-7; possibly TRBD1 for D (6 bases). CDR1 and CDR2 from the germline V gene are ENHRY and SYGVKD. Trimming pared 5 bases from V and 0 bases from J, leaving 11 bases between. The CDR3 loop spans 14 amino acids. The chain's CDR3 is CAISSGVGSYEQYF. CDR3 DNA sequence: TGTGCCATCAGTTCAGGGGTTGGCTCCTACGAGCAGTACTTC.

The table lists this clonotype with many counts. This chain links TRBV5-6 with TRBJ2-7; either TRBD1 or TRBD2 may supply D (5 bases each). Germline V gene lookup returns CDR1 SGHDT and CDR2 YYEEEE. Trimming removed 4 bases from V and 0 bases from J, with 14 bases in between. The CDR3 has 15 amino acids. Here the CDR3 DNA reads TGTGCCAGCAGCGCAGGGCCGGGGAGCTCCTACGAGCAGTACTTC. It translates to CASSAGPGSSYEQYF.

This clonotype was recorded many times. This chain joins TRBV20-1 and TRBJ1-4, with D hard to call. Germline V gives CDR1 DFQATT, CDR2 SNEGSKA (reference sequence). V was cut by 0 bases and J by 8 bases, with 7 bases left in between. The CDR3 consists of 12 residues. Here the CDR3 DNA reads TGCAGTGCTAGAGATCGTAAGGAAAAACTGTTTTTT. The encoded protein is CSARDRKEKLFF.

This clonotype was recorded many times. The chain is built from TRBV10-3 and TRBJ1-2, with 7 bases fitting TRBD1. Germline V gene lookup returns CDR1 ENHRY and CDR2 SYGVKD. The CDR3 is 14 amino acids. The V gene end was trimmed by 3 bases and the J gene end by 4 bases; junction bases not matched to a gene: 5. The CDR3 bases are TGTGCCATCAGTGATCCGGGACAGCCCTATGGCTACACCTTC. Amino acids: CAISDPGQPYGYTF.

This clonotype was found many times. The rearrangement uses TRBV20-1 and TRBJ2-1, with TRBD2 identical over 7 bases. The CDR3 sequence is 16 residues long. V lost 0 bases and J lost 4; bases outside the gene matches: 9. CDR1 is DFQATT and CDR2 is SNEGSKA in the germline V gene (reference sequence). CDR3 in amino acids: CSARDRGRGVYNEQFF. The CDR3 DNA follows: TGCAGTGCTAGAGATCGGGGGAGGGGAGTTTACAATGAGCAGTTCTTC.

Written as DNA, the CDR3 is TGTGCCAGCAGCCGGGGGGGAGTTGAGCAGTTCTTC. This encodes CASSRGGVEQFF. The gene calls are TRBV3-1 and TRBJ2-1, with 7 bases fitting TRBD2. V was pared by 4 bases and J by 9 bases, with 3 bases of the junction left unmatched. This CDR3 contains 12 residues. Per germline, CDR1 LGHDT and CDR2 YNNKEL (reference sequence).

This clonotype was counted many times. The V gene is TRBV5-1, the J gene TRBJ2-5; tentatively, D is TRBD1 (7 bases). The CDR3 spans 13 residues. Germline V gene data show CDR1 as SGHRS and CDR2 as YFSETQ. V lost 4 bases and J lost 7, with 14 bases in between. CDR3 in amino acids: CASSGGGPVTQYF. The CDR3 DNA follows: TGCGCCAGCAGCGGAGGGGGCCCAGTGACCCAGTACTTC.